This T cell receptor beta chain was obtained from a study of cytomegalovirus exposure and HLA in healthy donors. Profiled with immunoSEQ multiplex PCR; TCRdb holds only in-frame clones, not every one. Of around 120,000 clones in the sample, approximately 87% were seen once. Notes on the study in general: Overall, approximately 150 TCR beta chains were annotated as cytomegalovirus-associated. A subsequent analysis found that TCR clusters from the first cohort also tended to co-occur in the 90 to 150 validation repertoires, with 90% to 95% of cluster scores above 0. A classifier reportedly called cytomegalovirus status with high sensitivity and specificity.

Note on this clone: Its specificity is unknown.

V shed 1 base and J 4 bases; nucleotides not matched to a gene: 4. CDR1 is SGHRS and CDR2 is YFSETQ in the germline V gene. CDR3 length equals 14 residues. Input material: PBMCs. The clonotype was recovered from a woman between 18 and 30 years old in good health and CMV-seropositive. V and J are TRBV5-1 and TRBJ1-1; 7 bases map to TRBD1. The CDR3 sequence: CASSLTGEATEAFF. Written as DNA, the CDR3 is TGCGCCAGCAGCTTGACAGGGGAAGCCACTGAAGCTTTCTTT.